The 3 T cell receptor beta chains below were found in one sample sequenced in a study of blood T cell repertoires in COVID-19. Data came from immunoSEQ multiplex PCR; TCRdb stores just in-frame clones and leaves some out. The table has 140,000 to 150,000 clones, 80% to 90% seen once; the top ten hold around 4.5%. Sequencing input: PBMCs or T cells enriched from blood (not recorded which). Receptors originate from a man in his forties or fifties who had recovered from COVID-19.

This chain connects TRBV28 to TRBJ1-5; maybe TRBD1 (5 bases). The CDR3 runs 12 residues. Between the trimmed V and J ends, which lost 6 bases and 6 bases, there was a span of 9 bases. Germline loops: CDR1 MDHEN, CDR2 SYDVKM. CDR3 nucleotide sequence: TGTGCCAGCAGGGCCGGGGGTCAGCCCCAGCATTTT. This encodes CASRAGGQPQHF.

V gene TRBV7-9 combines with J gene TRBJ2-7, with TRBD2 matching 11 bases. This CDR3 is built from 17 residues. Trimming took 8 bases from V and 0 from J; bases not matched to a gene: 12. The germline CDR1 and CDR2 sequences are SEHNR and FQNEAQ (reference sequence). This CDR3 reads CASGDQTSGTSSYEQYF. The CDR3 DNA follows: TGTGCCAGCGGGGATCAGACTAGCGGGACGAGCTCCTACGAGCAGTACTTC.

This clone has just a few counts. The genes are TRBV4-2 and TRBJ2-2, with 9 nucleotides matching TRBD2. V shed 4 bases and J 5 bases; nucleotides not matched to a gene: 11. The CDR3 is 17 amino acids. Germline V lookup: CDR1 LGHNA, CDR2 YNFKEQ. CDR3 sequence (DNA): TGTGCCAGCAGCCCAGCGGGCCTAGCGGGGTTGACCGGGGAGCTGTTTTTT. Amino acids: CASSPAGLAGLTGELFF.